This TCR beta chain was sequenced during a study of tumor and adjacent non-tumor tissue in lung cancer. Study at large: Patients were aged about 31 to 85, 10 men and about 5 women, stage I to III. Samples averaged about 4.17 million productive TCRbeta reads each.

Trimming took 3 bases from V and 8 from J, leaving 22 bases between them. This CDR3 is 16 amino acids long. This sample's RNA came from whole unsorted tissue. TCRbeta libraries were built with three rounds of nested PCR, modified from ARM-PCR. MiXCR, applied by TCRdb to the multiplex PCR reads, yields one record per CDR3 protein. The table includes under 150,000 distinct CDR3 sequences, around 60% detected once. The chain employs TRBV12-3 or TRBV12-4 and TRBJ2-5, with D possibly being TRBD2 (6 bases). The specimen sequenced was lung tumor tissue. This TCR was sampled from a man in his sixties with small cell lung cancer. The CDR3 DNA sequence: TGTGCCAGCAGTTTTTTGCGGGACTCCTTCGCGCAAACCCAGTACTTC. It encodes CASSFLRDSFAQTQYF.